This T cell receptor (beta chain) was profiled in a study of identical twins. Germline V CDR1 and CDR2: LGHNA, YNFKEQ. The CDR3 loop spans 16 amino acids. V gave up 2 bases and J gave up 4 bases; unmatched junction bases: 7. TCRdb ran MiXCR on the 5' RACE reads and lists one entry per CDR3 protein. This sample has roughly 350,000 distinct CDR3 sequences, with roughly an eighth found just once. The data were also submitted as part of a second study, on yellow fever vaccine responses in identical twins.

The chain carries TRBV4-2 and TRBJ2-1, with 8 positions matching TRBD2. The TCR originated in a woman aged 18-29 years in good health. The source material was CD8+ T cells sorted from blood. The CDR3: CASSQSGGSLYNEQFF. The CDR3 DNA reads TGTGCCAGCAGCCAAAGCGGGGGCTCCCTTTACAATGAGCAGTTCTTC.